These 18 T cell receptor beta chains share one sample of origin, sequenced in a study of blood T cell repertoires in COVID-19. Generated by immunoSEQ multiplex PCR, the TCRdb table keeps only in-frame clones and is missing some. The table records more than 100,000 clones, almost 90% of them present only once. Sample: peripheral blood. The receptors come from a human donor in a cohort sampled during active COVID-19.

This rearrangement joins TRBV7-3 to TRBJ2-5, with a tentative D call TRBD1 (5 bases). This CDR3 has 13 amino acids. The germline V and J ends were trimmed by 2 bases and 1 base, with 5 bases remaining between them. Germline CDR1 and CDR2: SGHTA and FQGTGA. As DNA, the CDR3 is TGTGCCAGCAGCTTACAGGGCCAAGAGACCCAGTACTTC. This translates into CASSLQGQETQYF.

The gene calls are TRBV28 and TRBJ2-7; 15 nucleotides line up with TRBD2. This CDR3 comprises 20 residues. V was pared by 3 bases and J by 0 bases, with 12 bases of the junction left unmatched. Germline V gives CDR1 MDHEN, CDR2 SYDVKM. This chain's CDR3 is CASSLSLGTSGRRRSYEQYF. CDR3 sequence (DNA): TGTGCCAGCAGTTTGTCCCTTGGGACTAGCGGGAGGCGCCGCTCCTACGAGCAGTACTTC. Full variable domain (missing parts from reference TRBV28 and TRBJ2-7): DVKVTQSSRYLVKRTGEKVFLECVQDMDHENMFWYRQDPGLGLRLIYFSYDVKMKEKGDIPEGYSVSREKKERFSLILESASTNQTSMYLCASSLSLGTSGRRRSYEQYFGPGTRLTVT.

V is TRBV7-2 and J is TRBJ1-5, with D tentatively TRBD1 (6 bases). Germline V gene lookup returns CDR1 SGHTA and CDR2 FQGNSA. The CDR3 has 15 residues. V lost 1 base, J lost 6 bases, and 13 bases lay in between. The CDR3 region has the DNA TGTGCCAGCAGCTTAGTTCAGGGGCAGGGTCAGCCCCAGCATTTT. Translation: CASSLVQGQGQPQHF.

The chain carries TRBV12-2 and TRBJ2-7; TRBD2, the table's D call, lacks a check against the DNA. TRBV12-2 is labeled a pseudogene. The CDR3 runs 14 residues. The CDR3 region has the DNA TGTGCAAGTCGCCCCACGGTCCACTCCTACGAGCAGTACTTC. Residues: CASRPTVHSYEQYF.

The V and J genes are TRBV6-5 and TRBJ1-2; tentative D call: TRBD1 (6 bases). Germline V gene lookup returns CDR1 MNHEY and CDR2 SVGAGI. This CDR3 contains 14 residues. Trimming pared 4 bases from V and 6 bases from J, leaving 15 bases between. The CDR3 nucleotides are TGTGCCAGCAGTTCCGTAAACAGGGTCCATGGCTACACCTTC. Its protein product is CASSSVNRVHGYTF.

The genes are TRBV10-3 and TRBJ2-3; 7 bases are a match to TRBD2. The trim removed 4 bases at V and 1 base at J, leaving 8 bases unmatched. The CDR3 runs to 16 residues. Germline CDR1 is ENHRY and CDR2 is SYGVKD. Here the CDR3 DNA reads TGTGCCATCAGTGGACCTGGGGGGGTAGGCACAGATACGCAGTATTTT. Amino acid sequence: CAISGPGGVGTDTQYF.

The chain uses TRBV19 and TRBJ2-7, with D perhaps TRBD1 (5 bases). The V and J ends lost 4 bases and 0 bases respectively, with 16 bases between them. The CDR3 has 16 amino acids. The V gene's germline CDR1 is LNHDA and CDR2 SQIVND (reference sequence). CDR3 protein: CASSTRLTGVSYEQYF. The CDR3, as DNA: TGTGCCAGTAGTACGCGCCTCACAGGAGTCTCCTACGAGCAGTACTTC.

The chain uses TRBV7-8 and TRBJ1-4, with a possible D match to TRBD1 (6 bases). CDR3 length: 16 amino acids. Trimming stripped 5 bases from V and 0 bases from J, with 13 bases between. The V gene's germline CDR1 is SGHVS and CDR2 FQNEAQ. CDR3 sequence: CASSRGPGTTNEKLFF. The DNA of the CDR3 is TGTGCCAGCAGCCGGGGGCCAGGGACAACTAATGAAAAACTGTTTTTT.

V gene TRBV19 combines with J gene TRBJ2-4, with D possibly being TRBD2 (5 bases). This CDR3 comprises 14 residues. Between the trimmed V and J ends, which lost 7 bases and 2 bases, there was a span of 12 bases. CDR1 is LNHDA, CDR2 SQIVND, per germline (reference sequence). The CDR3 region is CASISDGTKNIQYF. CDR3 sequence (DNA): TGTGCCAGTATTTCGGACGGGACCAAAAACATTCAGTACTTC.

The CDR3, as DNA: TGTGCCAGTAGTCGCGGGAGCCAGTCTAATGAAAAACTGTTTTTT. As protein: CASSRGSQSNEKLFF. The chain links TRBV19 to TRBJ1-4, with D unclear. The CDR3 contains 15 residues. Trimming pared 5 bases from V and 3 bases from J, leaving 13 bases between. Germline lookup yields CDR1 LNHDA and CDR2 SQIVND (reference sequence).

The sample holds a few counts of this clone. The chain uses TRBV18 and TRBJ2-2, with 9 bases fitting TRBD2. With 4 bases clipped from V and 5 bases from J, the junction kept 5 bases outside the gene matches. This CDR3 has 15 amino acids. Germline V gene data show CDR1 as KGHSH and CDR2 as LQKENI. The chain's CDR3 is CASSRAAGGTGELFF. CDR3 sequence (DNA): TGTGCCAGCTCACGGGCAGCGGGAGGAACCGGGGAGCTGTTTTTT.

The V gene is TRBV7-2, the J gene TRBJ2-7; 13 bases are shared with TRBD2. CDR3 length: 20 amino acids. Per germline, CDR1 SGHTA and CDR2 FQGNSA. V was pared by 0 bases and J by 2 bases, with 13 bases of the junction left unmatched. The CDR3 reads CASSLALRTSGRITAYEQYF. CDR3 DNA sequence: TGTGCCAGCAGCTTAGCGCTCAGGACTAGCGGGAGAATCACGGCCTACGAGCAGTACTTC.

The chain employs TRBV5-6 and TRBJ1-4, with a possible D match to TRBD1 (5 bases). V lost 2 bases and J lost 4, with 9 bases in between. CDR3 size: 14 residues. Germline V CDR1 and CDR2: SGHDT, YYEEEE. CDR3 sequence: CASSFERGNEKLFF. The CDR3 DNA is TGTGCCAGCAGCTTCGAAAGGGGTAATGAAAAACTGTTTTTT.

The chain links TRBV30 to TRBJ2-7, with 9 bases that match TRBD1. V shed 3 bases and J 1 base; nucleotides not matched to a gene: 7. The CDR3 runs to 15 residues. CDR1 is GTSNPN, CDR2 SVGIG, per germline (reference sequence). CDR3 DNA sequence: TGTGCCTGGAGAGGGACAGGGAGGTCGTCCTACGAGCAGTACTTC. This sequence encodes CAWRGTGRSSYEQYF.

J is TRBJ2-1 and V is TRBV12-2; the D call TRBD1 from the table was never checked on the DNA. TRBV12-2 is classified as a pseudogene. The CDR3 is 16 amino acids. The CDR3 DNA follows: TGTGCAAGTCGCTTATTTGGGGCGTACAGTACAGGTGAGCAGTTCTTC. Protein: CASRLFGAYSTGEQFF.

This sequence joins TRBV15 and TRBJ1-2; TRBD1 might be the D (6 bases). Trimming pared 3 bases from V and 6 bases from J, leaving 14 bases between. The CDR3 has 14 residues. From germline, CDR1 is LNHNV and CDR2 YYDKDF (reference sequence). CDR3 amino acids: CATSRLNRENGYTF. The CDR3 nucleotides are TGTGCCACCAGCAGGTTGAACAGGGAAAATGGCTACACCTTC.

The J gene is TRBJ2-7, the V gene TRBV10-3; 8 bases match TRBD1. CDR3 length equals 14 residues. J lost 2 bases, V lost 6 bases, and 6 bases had no gene match. Germline CDR1 reads ENHRY; CDR2 reads SYGVKD. CDR3 sequence (DNA): TGTGCCATCAGCTTGACAGGGGCCACCTACGAGCAGTACTTC. Translating it yields CAISLTGATYEQYF.

The chain links TRBV5-1 to TRBJ1-4; TRBD1 aligns across 7 bases. Germline loops: CDR1 SGHRS, CDR2 YFSETQ. CDR3 length: 15 residues. J was trimmed by 5 bases and V by 4 bases; bases with no gene match: 8. This CDR3 reads CASSPVGGGNEKLFF. The CDR3 DNA reads TGCGCCAGCAGCCCGGTAGGGGGCGGGAATGAAAAACTGTTTTTT.